The entry that follows covers one T cell receptor (beta chain) sequence. This record belongs to a study of T cell changes during pregnancy in multiple sclerosis. Repertoires were generated with immunoSEQ multiplex PCR, while TCRdb's copy carries only in-frame clones and drops some. The table lists about 68,000 clones, about 90% of them singletons. The input for sequencing was peripheral blood, taken in the second trimester of pregnancy. The TCR was taken from a female donor in good health, enrolled as a control in a pregnancy study.

CDR3 DNA: TGTGCCAGCAGAATCAATCTAGCGGGAGGGTACAATGAGCAGTTCTTC. This codes for CASRINLAGGYNEQFF. The V call is TRBV6-9, the J call TRBJ2-1, with 12 bases identical to TRBD2. Trimming cost V 6 bases and J 4 bases; bases outside gene matches: 7. The CDR3 loop spans 16 amino acids. Per the germline V gene, CDR1 is MNHGY and CDR2 is SVAAGI.